This T cell receptor (beta chain) was identified in a study of blood T cell repertoires in COVID-19. The CDR3 sequence is 16 residues long. Looked up from germline, CDR1 is MNHEY and CDR2 is SVGEGT. Deletions cut 2 bases from V and 0 bases from J, with 11 bases between. Produced via immunoSEQ multiplex PCR; TCRdb's table is partial and in-frame only. Seen here are about 230,000 clones, 75% to 90% observed once, and the top ten hold around 25%. This rearrangement joins TRBV6-2 or TRBV6-3 to TRBJ2-4; a weak D match, TRBD2 (5 bases). Specimen: peripheral blood. This clonotype was sampled from a man aged 35 to 55 with acute or convalescent COVID-19. CDR3 sequence reads: CASSYKGGLAKNIQYF. The CDR3 nucleotides are TGTGCCAGCAGTTACAAAGGAGGACTAGCCAAAAACATTCAGTACTTC.